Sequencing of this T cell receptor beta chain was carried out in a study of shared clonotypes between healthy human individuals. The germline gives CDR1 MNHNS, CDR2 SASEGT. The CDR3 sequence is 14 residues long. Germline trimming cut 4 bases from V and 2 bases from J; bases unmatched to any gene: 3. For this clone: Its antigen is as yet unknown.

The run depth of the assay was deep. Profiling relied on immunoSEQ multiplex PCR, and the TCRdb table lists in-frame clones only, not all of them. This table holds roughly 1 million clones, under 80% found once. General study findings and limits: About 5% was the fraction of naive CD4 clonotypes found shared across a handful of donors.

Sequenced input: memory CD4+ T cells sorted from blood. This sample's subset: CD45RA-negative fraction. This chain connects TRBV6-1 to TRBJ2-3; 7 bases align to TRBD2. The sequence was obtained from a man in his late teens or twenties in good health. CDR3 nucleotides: TGTGCCAGCAGTGCCGGGGGGATCACAGATACGCAGTATTTT. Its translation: CASSAGGITDTQYF.